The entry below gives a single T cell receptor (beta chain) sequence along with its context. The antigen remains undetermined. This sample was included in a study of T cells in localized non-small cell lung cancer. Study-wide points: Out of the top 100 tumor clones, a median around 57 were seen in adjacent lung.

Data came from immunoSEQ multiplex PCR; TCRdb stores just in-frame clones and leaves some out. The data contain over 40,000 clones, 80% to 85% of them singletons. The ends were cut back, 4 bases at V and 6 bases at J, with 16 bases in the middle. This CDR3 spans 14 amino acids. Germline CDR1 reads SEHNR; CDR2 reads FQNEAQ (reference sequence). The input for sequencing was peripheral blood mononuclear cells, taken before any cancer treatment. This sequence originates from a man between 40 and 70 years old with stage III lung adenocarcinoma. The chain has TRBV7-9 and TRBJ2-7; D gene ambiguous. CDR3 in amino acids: CASSSGHILREQYF. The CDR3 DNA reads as TGTGCCAGCAGCTCGGGTCATATCCTCCGCGAGCAGTACTTC. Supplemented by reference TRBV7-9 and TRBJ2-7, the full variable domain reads DTGVSQNPRHKITKRGQNVTFRCDPISEHNRLYWYRQTLGQGPEFLTYFQNEAQLEKSRLLSDRFSAERPKGSFSTLEIQRTEQGDSAMYLCASSSGHILREQYFGPGTRLTVT.